The T cell receptor (beta chain) under discussion was sequenced for a study of T cell responses to AZD1222 COVID-19 vaccine. General observations from the study: Among vaccine-associated CD4 TCRs, coverage spanned spike, with dominance at 160-218 and 743-854. As reported, nearly half of all spike-specific TCRs target variant regions that are unmutated. Only five or six AZD1222 recipients tested seropositive at baseline.

Assay used: immunoSEQ multiplex PCR; TCRdb lists only in-frame clones, some missing. The sample shows some 19,000 clones, 82% of them seen only once. Comment on this clone: Its antigen is unknown.

The V gene's germline CDR1 is MDHEN and CDR2 SYDVKM. The CDR3 totals 13 residues. V lost 7 bases to trimming and J lost 4 bases, with 14 bases between them. This receptor was taken from an adult in good health. Material: peripheral blood, obtained on day 0 of AZD1222 vaccination. The rearrangement uses TRBV28 and TRBJ2-7; D may match TRBD1 or TRBD2 (6 bases each). The CDR3 DNA reads TGTGCCAGCATCCCCGGGGGCCTGTACGAGCAGTACTTC. Amino acid sequence: CASIPGGLYEQYF.